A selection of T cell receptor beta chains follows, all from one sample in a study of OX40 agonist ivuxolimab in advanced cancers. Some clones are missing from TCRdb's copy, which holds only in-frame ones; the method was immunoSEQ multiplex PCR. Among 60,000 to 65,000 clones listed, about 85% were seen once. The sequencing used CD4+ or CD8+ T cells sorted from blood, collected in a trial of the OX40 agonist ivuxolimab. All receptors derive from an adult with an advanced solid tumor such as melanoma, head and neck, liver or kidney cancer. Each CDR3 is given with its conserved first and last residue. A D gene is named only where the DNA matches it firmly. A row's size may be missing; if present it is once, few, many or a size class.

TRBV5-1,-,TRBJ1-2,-,CASSTGDSNVGYTF,TGCGCCAGCAGCACCGGAGATTCCAACGTTGGCTACACCTTC
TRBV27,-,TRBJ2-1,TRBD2,CASSPRTSDEQFF,TGTGCCAGCAGTCCCCGGACTAGTGATGAGCAGTTCTTC
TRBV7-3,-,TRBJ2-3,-,CASSPLGGSSDTQYF,TGTGCCAGCAGCCCTCTTGGGGGGAGCTCAGATACGCAGTATTTT
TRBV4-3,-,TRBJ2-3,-,CASSQDGRSHTDTQYF,TGCGCCAGCAGCCAAGATGGTAGGTCCCACACAGATACGCAGTATTTT
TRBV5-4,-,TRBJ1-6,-,CASSLGWENSPLHF,TGTGCCAGCAGCCTCGGGTGGGAGAATTCACCCCTCCACTTT
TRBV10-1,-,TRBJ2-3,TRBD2,CASSESGTSGRRGTDTQYF,TGCGCCAGCAGTGAGTCCGGGACTAGCGGGAGGAGGGGCACAGATACGCAGTATTTT
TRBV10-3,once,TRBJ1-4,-,CAISESKDSGPTNEKLFF,TGTGCCATCAGTGAGTCAAAGGATTCAGGGCCAACTAATGAAAAACTGTTTTTT
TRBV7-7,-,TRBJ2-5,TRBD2,CASSPGTSGEETQYF,TGTGCTAGCAGCCCTGGGACTAGCGGGGAAGAGACCCAGTACTTC
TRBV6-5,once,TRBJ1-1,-,CASSSPREGKNTEAFF,TGTGCCAGCAGTTCCCCAAGGGAGGGAAAGAACACTGAAGCTTTCTTT
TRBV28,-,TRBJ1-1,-,CASSLFGRGDNTEAFF,TGTGCCAGCAGTTTATTTGGGAGAGGTGACAACACTGAAGCTTTCTTT
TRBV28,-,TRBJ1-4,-,CASSSLQTTNEKLFF,TGTGCCAGCAGTTCCCTACAGACAACTAATGAAAAACTGTTTTTT
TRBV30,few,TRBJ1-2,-,CAWSPGGHGYTF,TGTGCCTGGAGTCCGGGGGGCCATGGCTACACCTTC
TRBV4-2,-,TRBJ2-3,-,CASSQRTGDRIPQYF,TGTGCCAGCAGCCAAAGAACCGGGGACCGTATACCGCAGTATTTT
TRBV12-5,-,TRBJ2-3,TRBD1,CASGSGQTYTDTQYF,TGTGCTAGTGGATCGGGACAGACATACACAGATACGCAGTATTTT
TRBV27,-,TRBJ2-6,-,CASSFNSGANVLTF,TGTGCCAGCAGCTTTAACTCTGGGGCCAACGTCCTGACTTTC
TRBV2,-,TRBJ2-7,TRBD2,CASRDSGMGDEQYF,TGTGCCAGCAGGGATAGCGGGATGGGGGACGAGCAGTACTTC